A selection of T cell receptor beta chains follows, all from one sample in a study of OX40 agonist ivuxolimab in advanced cancers. Produced via immunoSEQ multiplex PCR; TCRdb's table is partial and in-frame only. This table holds about 62,000 clones, approximately 86% found once. Specimen: CD4+ or CD8+ T cells sorted from blood, collected in a trial of the OX40 agonist ivuxolimab. The receptors stem from an adult with an advanced solid tumor such as melanoma, head and neck, liver or kidney cancer. The CDR3 runs from the conserved cysteine through the conserved F or W. For some rows the clone size is stated as once, few or many, or as a class when expanded; others skip it.

>TRBJ2-5|TRBV7-6|once
CASSLVRPFSPTGTEETQYF
>TRBJ1-2|TRBV30|-
CAWSGGFDYGYTF
>TRBJ2-3|TRBV27|-
CASSPIRVVAGGYTQYF
>TRBJ1-5|TRBV27|-
CASSLSPGEAFNQPQHF
>TRBJ2-3|TRBV27|-
CASSLGPRDTQYF
>TRBJ1-1|TRBV11-2|-
CASSTYRARIPEAFF
>TRBJ2-7|TRBV7-2|-
CASSLAGGSRTYEQYF
>TRBJ2-5|TRBV7-8|-
CASSLRGFSQETQYF
>TRBJ1-3|TRBV5-6|-
CASSFFQASAGNTIYF
>TRBJ2-7|TRBV6-1|-
CASYLREQYF
>TRBJ2-6|TRBV4-1|-
CASSPGQLRSSGANVLTF
>TRBJ1-1|TRBV30|few
CAWSRGGRGTEAFF
>TRBJ1-6|TRBV7-2|-
CASSLKGALPLHF
>TRBJ2-6|TRBV5-6|-
CASSLGVTGANVLTF
>TRBJ1-2|TRBV14|-
CASSQDESYGYTF
>TRBJ2-3|TRBV5-4|medium-sized
CASSPLAGGATDTQYF
>TRBJ2-5|TRBV5-1|-
CASTEGTADQETQYF